These T cell receptor beta chains were read from a single sample in a study of cytomegalovirus exposure and HLA in healthy donors. The assay was immunoSEQ multiplex PCR, and TCRdb's table has in-frame clones only and misses some. The top ten hold roughly 3.6% of the sample, which has 85,000 to 130,000 clones, 70% to 80% seen once. Sequencing used PBMCs. These receptors were collected from a man in his fifties or sixties in good health and CMV-seronegative. The conserved cysteine and the conserved F or W are not part of the CDR3 here. Clone sizes are given selectively: once, few, many, or a class where the clone is expanded.

abundance | v_gene | CDR3aa
NA | TRBV4-3 | ASSPSLAVGVTDTQY
NA | TRBV6-4 | ASARQSTDTQY
NA | TRBV7-8 | ASSQGQGLNTEAF
NA | TRBV28 | ASSLGGQGAPEAF
NA | TRBV30 | AWSVGWTSGSSYEQY
NA | TRBV5-1 | ASSFSSGGPREQY
NA | TRBV5-1 | ASSLGPTPNTEAF
NA | TRBV5-1 | ASSLGHAGELF
NA | TRBV4-1 | TSSQLGLASDTQY
NA | TRBV5-6 | ASSLGPGSYNEQF
NA | TRBV9 | ASSRDSNTGELF
few | TRBV7-2 | ASSLGASSGELF
few | TRBV29-1 | SVGGASTDTQY
NA | TRBV5-1 | ASSLASSEDTQY
NA | TRBV6-5 | ASSYSDAGAAEAF
NA | TRBV2 | ASSVTGETGNTIY
NA | TRBV2 | ASSGDRGLGNTIY
NA | TRBV2 | ASSDRTSGYNEQF
NA | TRBV11-2 | ASSFGQGARMRNTEAF
NA | TRBV9 | ASSQTARGNTIY
NA | TRBV6-5 | ASSGRGGYGNTIY
few | TRBV29-1 | SVRTGNTEAF
NA | TRBV7-2 | ASSLALTGRETQY
NA | TRBV19 | ASSIGGTGGIEAF
NA | TRBV9 | ASSEQTGGHGTEAF
NA | TRBV7-9 | ASSLNGQIYGYT
NA | TRBV5-1 | ASSLLAGGLGTDTQY
NA | TRBV5-7 | ASSSKLRELDGYT
NA | TRBV4-1 | ASSQEGTSGGSGGELF
NA | TRBV11-2 | ASSLGKGPREDTQY
NA | TRBV9 | ASSVDAGKETQY
NA | TRBV4-2 | ASSQRPPDRGREEKLF
NA | TRBV28 | ASSLDSFSNQPQH
NA | TRBV28 | ASTRQTGLTEAF
NA | TRBV11-2 | ASSQNSYGYT
NA | TRBV7-6 | ASSPGAGKYTIY
NA | TRBV23-1 | ASSRVAWEERTGELF
NA | TRBV7-2 | ASSSGNPSGGQY
NA | TRBV7-2 | ASETGASYNEQF
NA | TRBV12-5 | ASGLGRTGQGETQY
NA | TRBV9 | ASSVDLANTGELF
NA | TRBV19 | ASSTPPGTGYNSPLH
NA | TRBV6-1 | ASSERAGQGNTIY
few | TRBV29-1 | SVELVAGQTQY
NA | TRBV7-9 | ASSSQQDTEAF
NA | TRBV7-2 | ASSFITGGWFDEQF
NA | TRBV27 | ASSLITSTDTQY
NA | TRBV10-3 | AISEAGAIYNEQF
few | TRBV30 | AWSKSPTGPQH
NA | TRBV28 | ATLQGATYNSPLH
NA | TRBV5-6 | ASSSGGAGETQY
NA | TRBV4-3 | ASSQDMRANTGELF
NA | TRBV2 | ASTREGGSYNEQF
NA | TRBV7-2 | ASSFSGSGEKLF